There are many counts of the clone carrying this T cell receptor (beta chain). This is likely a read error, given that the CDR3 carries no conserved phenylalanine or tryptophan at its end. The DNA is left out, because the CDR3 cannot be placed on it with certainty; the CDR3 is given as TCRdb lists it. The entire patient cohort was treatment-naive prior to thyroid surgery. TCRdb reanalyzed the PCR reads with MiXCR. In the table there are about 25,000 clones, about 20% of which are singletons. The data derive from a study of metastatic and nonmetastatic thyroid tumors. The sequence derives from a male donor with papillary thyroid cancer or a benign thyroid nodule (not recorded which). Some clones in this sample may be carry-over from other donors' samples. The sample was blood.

The chain's CDR3 is CASSLGTGNEV. The genes are TRBV12-3 or TRBV12-4 and TRBJ2-1; the table's D call, TRBD1, was not checked against the DNA. The CDR3 spans 11 residues, counting both ends.